This TCR beta chain came from a study of blood T cells in healthy people across ages. Primed by a sample-barcoded 5' primer and a J-beta primer mix, a second PCR proceeded for about 6 to 11 cycles. TCRdb fed the 5' RACE reads into MiXCR, producing one record per CDR3 protein. In the table there are 1.4 million or so distinct CDR3 sequences, approximately 43% of which are singletons. This clonotype has more than one count but fewer than ten. Its antigen is not known. Each donor gave approximately 9.1 milliliters of peripheral blood. Findings and caveats of the study: Roughly linear declines in TCR beta diversity per million T cells occurred with age. Donors of long life had a larger count of naive CD4+ cells and greater diversity than aged donors.

The CDR3 length is 13 residues. V was clipped by 6 bases and J by 7 bases; unmatched bases: 5. The receptor comes from a woman younger than 35 in good health. V is TRBV12-3 or TRBV12-4 and J is TRBJ2-2; TRBD2 aligns across 7 bases. Sequencing was done on a sample of blood. The CDR3 spells CASSLGGFGELFF. Here the CDR3 DNA reads TGTGCCAGCAGCCTCGGGGGGTTCGGGGAGCTGTTTTTT.